A single sample is the source of the 21 T cell receptor beta chains below, sequenced in a study of OX40 agonist ivuxolimab in advanced cancers. Here immunoSEQ multiplex PCR was the method, and the copy in TCRdb shows in-frame clones only, minus some. Of about 76,000 clones listed, 88% are singletons. Sequencing used CD4+ or CD8+ T cells sorted from blood, obtained in a trial of the OX40 agonist ivuxolimab. The receptors here all came from an adult with an advanced solid tumor such as melanoma, head and neck, liver or kidney cancer.

The chain carries TRBV27 and TRBJ1-1; weak D call: TRBD1 (5 bases). This CDR3 spans 15 amino acids. V lost 5 bases and J 4 bases, leaving 17 bases between the germline ends. CDR1 is MNHEY and CDR2 is SMNVEV in the germline V gene (reference sequence). The CDR3 sequence is CASSVSGGWVTEAFF. The CDR3 DNA is TGTGCCAGCAGTGTGTCCGGGGGGTGGGTCACTGAAGCTTTCTTT.

This sequence joins TRBV2 and TRBJ1-1; the D is unclear. This CDR3 contains 14 residues. CDR1 is SNHLY, CDR2 FYNNEI, per germline. V dropped 1 base and J dropped 0 bases, with 6 bases sitting between them. The CDR3 sequence is CASSEGYLNTEAFF. The CDR3, as DNA: TGTGCCAGCAGTGAAGGGTACTTGAACACTGAAGCTTTCTTT.

This clone was detected once. This chain joins TRBV6-5 and TRBJ2-1, with 7 bases fitting TRBD1. Germline loops: CDR1 MNHEY, CDR2 SVGAGI. This CDR3 comprises 16 residues. Trimming took 0 bases from V and 3 from J; bases not matched to a gene: 5. The CDR3 region is CASSYSGAGGYNEQFF. CDR3 DNA sequence: TGTGCCAGCAGTTACTCGGGCGCAGGGGGCTACAATGAGCAGTTCTTC.

V gene TRBV19 combines with J gene TRBJ1-2, with 8 nucleotides matching TRBD1. From germline, CDR1 is LNHDA and CDR2 SQIVND (reference sequence). The CDR3 sequence is 14 residues long. The junction had 3 bases not matched to a gene; V was cut back by 6 bases and J by 0 bases. CDR3 coding DNA: TGTGCCAGTAGGGCGGACAGGGCTAACTATGGCTACACCTTC. Protein sequence: CASRADRANYGYTF.

The V and J genes are TRBV9 and TRBJ2-1, with TRBD2 identical over 12 bases. From germline, CDR1 is SGDLS and CDR2 YYNGEE. V shed 4 bases, J shed 8 bases, and the junction held 7 bases outside the gene matches. This CDR3 is 15 amino acids long. DNA for the CDR3: TGTGCCAGCAGCTTCCTGACTAGCGGGAGTTATGAGCAGTTCTTC. Translated: CASSFLTSGSYEQFF.

The rearrangement joins TRBV5-6 to TRBJ2-3; 13 bases are a match to TRBD2. Trimming removed 2 bases from V and 6 bases from J; junction bases left unmatched: 6. Germline CDR1 SGHDT, CDR2 YYEEEE. The CDR3 length is 16 residues. The CDR3, as DNA: TGTGCCAGCAGCTTAAGGACTAGCGGGAGCGGTGATACGCAGTATTTT. Its protein is CASSLRTSGSGDTQYF. The entire variable domain, with the rest obtained from reference TRBV5-6 and TRBJ2-3, is as follows: DAGVTQSPTHLIKTRGQQVTLRCSPKSGHDTVSWYQQALGQGPQFIFQYYEEEERQRGNFPDRFSGHQFPNYSSELNVNALLLGDSALYLCASSLRTSGSGDTQYFGPGTRLTVL.

This clone was counted at least ten times. The chain links TRBV6-1 to TRBJ1-1, with 8 bases lining up with TRBD1. The CDR3 runs 12 residues. From germline, CDR1 is MNHNS and CDR2 SASEGT. V lost 7 bases to trimming and J lost 10 bases; unmatched junction nucleotides: 8. The CDR3 nucleotides are TGTGCCAGCACCTCGGACAGGGCAAGAGCTTTCTTT. As protein: CASTSDRARAFF.

This chain connects TRBV7-9 to TRBJ2-5, with 10 bases matching TRBD1. CDR3 size: 15 residues. Germline CDR1 is SEHNR and CDR2 is FQNEAQ (reference sequence). With V trimmed by 4 bases and J by 3 bases, 5 bases remained unmatched. DNA of the CDR3: TGTGCCAGCAGCTGGACAGGGGGTGGGAAAGAGACCCAGTACTTC. This gives the protein CASSWTGGGKETQYF.

V is TRBV5-4 and J is TRBJ2-1; D possibly corresponds to TRBD1 (6 bases). The CDR3 extends over 14 amino acids. Trimming took 3 bases from V and 5 from J, leaving 12 bases between them. The germline CDR1 and CDR2 sequences are SGHNT and YYREEE (reference sequence). CDR3 in DNA: TGTGCCAGCAGCTCAAGAACAGGGAACAATGAGCAGTTCTTC. Translated: CASSSRTGNNEQFF.

V and J are TRBV30 and TRBJ2-7; 7 nucleotides line up with TRBD1. The junction had 10 bases not matched to a gene; V was cut back by 5 bases and J by 6 bases. This CDR3 region has 13 residues. Looked up from germline, CDR1 is GTSNPN and CDR2 is SVGIG (reference sequence). The CDR3 nucleotides are TGTGCCTGGTCAAGAGGGGGCCGGCTCGAGCAGTACTTC. Translated: CAWSRGGRLEQYF.

V gene TRBV28 combines with J gene TRBJ1-2, with D unresolved. The CDR3 covers 12 residues. Looked up from germline, CDR1 is MDHEN and CDR2 is SYDVKM. Trimming removed 6 bases from V and 4 bases from J, with 9 bases in between. The DNA of the CDR3 is TGTGCCAGCAGCCGTCCCCTCTATGGCTACACCTTC. It yields the protein CASSRPLYGYTF.

The chain is built from TRBV18 and TRBJ2-7, with 7 bases lining up with TRBD1. With V trimmed by 6 bases and J by 2 bases, 10 bases remained unmatched. The CDR3 has 15 amino acids. CDR1 is KGHSH and CDR2 is LQKENI in the germline V gene. This chain's CDR3 is CASSPGTAQTYEQYF. As DNA, the CDR3 is TGTGCCAGCTCCCCCGGGACAGCACAAACCTACGAGCAGTACTTC.

V is TRBV4-2 and J is TRBJ2-5; 10 bases are shared with TRBD1. Germline lookup yields CDR1 LGHNA and CDR2 YNFKEQ. The length of the CDR3 is 15 residues. V shed 1 base, J shed 4 bases, and the junction held 3 bases outside the gene matches. The CDR3 DNA sequence: TGTGCCAGCAGCCAAGGGACAGGGGGTGGAGAGACCCAGTACTTC. Translation gives CASSQGTGGGETQYF.

V gene TRBV6-5 combines with J gene TRBJ1-2; 7 bases fit TRBD1. The CDR3 is 14 amino acids. V lost 6 bases, J lost 8 bases, and 12 bases stayed unmatched. Germline lookup yields CDR1 MNHEY and CDR2 SVGAGI. CDR3 DNA: TGTGCCAGCAGGGGGTCACAGGGGCGGGGCGGCTACACCTTC. Its protein is CASRGSQGRGGYTF.

The chain couples TRBV28 to TRBJ1-2; no firm D call. V was shortened by 4 bases and J by 6 bases, with 12 bases between the two germline ends. This CDR3 comprises 13 residues. Germline CDR1 and CDR2: MDHEN and SYDVKM. CDR3 in amino acids: CASSSFIPDGYTF. The CDR3 DNA follows: TGTGCCAGCAGTTCATTTATCCCTGATGGCTACACCTTC.

This clone occurred a few times. The genes are TRBV5-5 and TRBJ1-1; the match to TRBD1 covers 7 bases. This CDR3 is 16 amino acids long. Losses at the gene ends were 4 bases for V and 0 bases for J; bases not matched to a gene: 9. CDR1 is SGHKS and CDR2 is YYEKEE in the germline V gene (reference sequence). CDR3 sequence reads: CASSVPGQRVNTEAFF. CDR3 bases: TGTGCCAGCAGCGTTCCGGGACAGAGGGTGAACACTGAAGCTTTCTTT.

The CDR3 sequence: CASKNPIFMGYTF. The CDR3 DNA reads TGCGCCAGCAAGAACCCAATATTTATGGGCTACACCTTC. The chain links TRBV10-1 to TRBJ1-2; D is ambiguous. CDR1 and CDR2 from the germline V gene are WNHNN and SYGVQD (reference sequence). The ends were cut back, 7 bases at V and 8 bases at J, with 17 bases in the middle. The CDR3 sequence is 13 residues long.

The chain joins TRBV28 to TRBJ2-3; no reliable D call. Per the germline V gene, CDR1 is MDHEN and CDR2 is SYDVKM. The V gene lost 6 bases and the J gene lost 7 bases, with 20 bases spanning the gap. CDR3 size: 15 residues. CDR3 DNA: TGTGCCAGCAGCCAACCTAAGAGAGGACCCTATACGCAGTATTTT. Translation gives CASSQPKRGPYTQYF.

The chain carries TRBV7-2 and TRBJ1-1, with D tentatively TRBD1 (5 bases). V dropped 5 bases and J dropped 10 bases, with 17 bases sitting between them. CDR1 SGHTA and CDR2 FQGNSA come from the germline V gene. This CDR3 has 13 amino acids. The CDR3 DNA follows: TGTGCCAGCAGCCCTACAAGGGCTCAGGGAGCTTTCTTT. It is translated as CASSPTRAQGAFF.

The chain combines TRBV6-6 with TRBJ1-1; 9 bases agree with TRBD1. CDR1 is MNHNY and CDR2 is SVGAGI in the germline V gene (reference sequence). The CDR3 runs to 15 residues. V lost 6 bases, J lost 6 bases, and 11 bases stayed unmatched. The CDR3 spells CASRVSGQGYSEAFF. In DNA, the CDR3 is TGTGCCAGCAGGGTTTCGGGACAGGGATACTCTGAAGCTTTCTTT.

There are a few counts of this clone. The rearrangement joins TRBV5-4 to TRBJ2-7, with 12 nucleotides matching TRBD2. This CDR3 region has 18 residues. Germline loops: CDR1 SGHNT, CDR2 YYREEE (reference sequence). V was pared by 0 bases and J by 0 bases, with 7 bases of the junction left unmatched. The CDR3 nucleotides read TGTGCCAGCAGCTTGGTAGCCCTAGCGGGAGGGCTCTCCTACGAGCAGTACTTC. This sequence encodes CASSLVALAGGLSYEQYF.